This TCR beta chain was recovered during a study of radiation and T cells in renal cell carcinoma. Profiling relied on immunoSEQ multiplex PCR, and the TCRdb table lists in-frame clones only, not all of them. The sample carries 150,000 or so clones, 88% recorded once. This sample's time point: baseline pretreatment blood. The sample's treatment: 15 Gy SBRT to primary tumor, nephrectomy 4 weeks later. To note about this clone: Its specificity is unknown.

Notes on the study in general: Without pretreatment biopsies, baseline tumor clonotype presence was undetermined.

The input for sequencing was blood, taken from a patient whose treatment included radiotherapy and nephrectomy. This TCR derives from a woman aged 70-85 years with renal cell carcinoma.

CDR3 protein: CASSFSGGTQETQYF. CDR3 coding DNA: TGTGCCAGCAGCTTTAGCGGGGGGACCCAAGAGACCCAGTACTTC. The gene calls are TRBV7-2 and TRBJ2-5; the match to TRBD2 covers 10 bases. After removal of 3 bases from V and 1 base from J, the junction contained 2 bases not matched to a gene. Germline V gene sequence: CDR1 SGHTA, CDR2 FQGNSA. This CDR3 contains 15 residues.